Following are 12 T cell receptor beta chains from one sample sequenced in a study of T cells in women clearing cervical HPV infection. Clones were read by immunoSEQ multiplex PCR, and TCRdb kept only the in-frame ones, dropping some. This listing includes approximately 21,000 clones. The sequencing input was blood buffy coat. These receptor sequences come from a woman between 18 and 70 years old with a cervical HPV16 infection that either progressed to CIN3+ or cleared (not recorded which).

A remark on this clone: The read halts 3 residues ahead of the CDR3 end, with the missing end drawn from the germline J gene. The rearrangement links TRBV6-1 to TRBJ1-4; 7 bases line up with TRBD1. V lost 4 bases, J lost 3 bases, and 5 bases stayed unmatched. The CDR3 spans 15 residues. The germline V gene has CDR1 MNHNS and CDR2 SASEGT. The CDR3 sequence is CASSAGGISNEKLFF. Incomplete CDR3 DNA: TGTGCCAGCAGTGCAGGGGGAATATCTAATGAAAAA.

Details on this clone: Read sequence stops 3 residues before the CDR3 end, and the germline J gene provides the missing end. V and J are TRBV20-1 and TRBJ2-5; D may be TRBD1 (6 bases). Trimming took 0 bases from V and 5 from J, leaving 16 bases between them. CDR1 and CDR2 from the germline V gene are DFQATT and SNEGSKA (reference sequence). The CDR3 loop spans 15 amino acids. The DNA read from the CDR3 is TGCAGTGCTAGAGACCAGGGGTCCGAGGCGGAGACC. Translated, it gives CSARDQGSEAET. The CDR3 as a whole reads CSARDQGSEAETQYF.

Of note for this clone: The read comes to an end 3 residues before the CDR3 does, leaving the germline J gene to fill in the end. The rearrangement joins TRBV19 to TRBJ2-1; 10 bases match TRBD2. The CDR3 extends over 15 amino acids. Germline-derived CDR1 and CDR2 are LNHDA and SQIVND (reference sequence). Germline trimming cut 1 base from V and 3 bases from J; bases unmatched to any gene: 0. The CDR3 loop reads CASSIGTSGYNEQFF. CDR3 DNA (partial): TGTGCCAGTAGTATAGGGACTAGCGGCTACAATGAG.

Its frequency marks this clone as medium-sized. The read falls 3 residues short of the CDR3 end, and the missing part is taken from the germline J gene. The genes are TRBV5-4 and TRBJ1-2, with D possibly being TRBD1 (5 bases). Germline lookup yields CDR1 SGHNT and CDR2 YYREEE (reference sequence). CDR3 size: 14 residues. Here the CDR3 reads CASSLGGGTYDYTF. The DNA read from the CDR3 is TGTGCCAGCAGCTTGGGGGGCGGAACCTACGAC.

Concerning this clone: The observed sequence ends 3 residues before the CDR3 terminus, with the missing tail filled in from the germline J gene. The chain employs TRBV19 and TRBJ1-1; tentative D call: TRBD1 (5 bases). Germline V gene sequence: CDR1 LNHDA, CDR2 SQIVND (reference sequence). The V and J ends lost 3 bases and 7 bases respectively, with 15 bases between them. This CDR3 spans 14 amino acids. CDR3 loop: CASSMGGLADEAFF. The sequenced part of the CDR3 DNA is TGTGCCAGTAGTATGGGGGGTCTGGCTGATGAA.

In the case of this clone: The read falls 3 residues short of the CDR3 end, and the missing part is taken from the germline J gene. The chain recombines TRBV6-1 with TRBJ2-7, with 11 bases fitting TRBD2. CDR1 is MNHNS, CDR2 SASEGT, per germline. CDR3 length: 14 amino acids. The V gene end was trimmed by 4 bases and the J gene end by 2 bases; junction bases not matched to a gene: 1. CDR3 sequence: CASSGLAGTYEQYF. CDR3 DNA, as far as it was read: TGTGCCAGCAGTGGACTAGCGGGAACCTACGAG.

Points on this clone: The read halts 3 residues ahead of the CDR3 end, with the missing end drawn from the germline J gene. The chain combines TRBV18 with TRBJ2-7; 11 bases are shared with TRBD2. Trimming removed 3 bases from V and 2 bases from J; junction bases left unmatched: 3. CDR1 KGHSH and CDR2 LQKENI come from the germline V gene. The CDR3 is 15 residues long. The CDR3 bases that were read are TGTGCCAGCTCACCCGGGACTAGCGGAGCCTACGAG. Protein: CASSPGTSGAYE. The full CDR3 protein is CASSPGTSGAYEQYF.

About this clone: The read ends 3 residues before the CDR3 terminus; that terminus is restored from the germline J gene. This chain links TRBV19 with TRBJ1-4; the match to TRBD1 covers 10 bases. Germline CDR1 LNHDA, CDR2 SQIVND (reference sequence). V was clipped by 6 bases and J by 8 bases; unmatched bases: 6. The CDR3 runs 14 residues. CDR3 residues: CASSPMTGGEKLFF. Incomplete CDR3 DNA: TGTGCCAGTAGCCCGATGACAGGGGGCGAAAAA.

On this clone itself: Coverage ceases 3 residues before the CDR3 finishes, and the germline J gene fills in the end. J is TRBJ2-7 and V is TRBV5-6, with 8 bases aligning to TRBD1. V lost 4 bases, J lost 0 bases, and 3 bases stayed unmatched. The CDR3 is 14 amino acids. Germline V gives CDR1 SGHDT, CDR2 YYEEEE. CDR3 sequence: CASSPGQGSYEQYF. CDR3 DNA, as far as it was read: TGTGCCAGCAGCCCTGGACAGGGCTCCTACGAG. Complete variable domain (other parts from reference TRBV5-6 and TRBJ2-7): DAGVTQSPTHLIKTRGQQVTLRCSPKSGHDTVSWYQQALGQGPQFIFQYYEEEERQRGNFPDRFSGHQFPNYSSELNVNALLLGDSALYLCASSPGQGSYEQYFGPGTRLTVT.

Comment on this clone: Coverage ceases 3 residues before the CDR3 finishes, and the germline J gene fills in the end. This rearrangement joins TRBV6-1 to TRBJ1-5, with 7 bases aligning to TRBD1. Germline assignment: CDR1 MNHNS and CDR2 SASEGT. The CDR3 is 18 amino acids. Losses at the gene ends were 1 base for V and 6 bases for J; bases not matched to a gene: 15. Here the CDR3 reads CASSEDSTGEILCQPQHF. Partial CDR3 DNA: TGTGCCAGCAGTGAAGATTCAACAGGGGAGATTTTATGTCAGCCC.

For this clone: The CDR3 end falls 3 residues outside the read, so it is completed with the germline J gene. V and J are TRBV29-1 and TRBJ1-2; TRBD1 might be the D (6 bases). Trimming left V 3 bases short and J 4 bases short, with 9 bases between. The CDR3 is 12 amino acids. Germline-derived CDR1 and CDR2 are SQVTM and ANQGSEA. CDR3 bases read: TGCAGCGTTGATTACAGGGCCTATGGC. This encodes CSVDYRAYG. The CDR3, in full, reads CSVDYRAYGYTF.

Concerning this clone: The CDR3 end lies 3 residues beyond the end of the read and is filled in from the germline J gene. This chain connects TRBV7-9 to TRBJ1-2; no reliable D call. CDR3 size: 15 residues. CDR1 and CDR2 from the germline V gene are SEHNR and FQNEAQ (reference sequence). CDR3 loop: CASSPPVQYTDTYTF. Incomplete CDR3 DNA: TGTGCCAGCAGCCCCCCCGTACAATACACAGATACC.